This T cell receptor (beta chain) was sequenced in a study of T cells in Graves' hyperthyroidism and ophthalmopathy. The V gene's germline CDR1 is ENHRY and CDR2 SYGVKD. The CDR3 loop spans 14 amino acids. V was cut by 4 bases and J by 6 bases, with 15 bases left in between. In its sample, this clonotype was seen a few times. Its antigen is currently unknown. What was amplified from RNA transcripts were TCR beta CDR3 regions. The TCR CDR3 first-round RT-PCR relied on the HTBI primer set. TCRdb re-called the multiplex PCR reads through MiXCR, storing one row per CDR3 protein. This repertoire shows a few hundred thousand distinct CDR3 sequences, around a sixth found once; its top ten account for under 8%. Study-level results: The model forecast ophthalmopathy, anticipating it by a median around 6.5 months before onset.

The patients, who ranged from 18 to 65 in age, presented with newly diagnosed hyperthyroidism lasting under 2 months. Thyroid ultrasound, orbital computed tomography, clinical symptoms, and serum thyroxine and TRAb underpinned diagnoses. Fresh peripheral blood, around 11 ml of it, supplied the PBMCs. The receptor was isolated from a woman aged 25 to 45 with Graves' hyperthyroidism. V is TRBV10-3 and J is TRBJ1-1, with a weak D call TRBD1 (6 bases). Material for sequencing was blood. CDR3 in amino acids: CAISVPGRGPEAFF. The CDR3 nucleotides are TGTGCCATCAGTGTTCCGGGCAGGGGTCCTGAAGCTTTCTTT.